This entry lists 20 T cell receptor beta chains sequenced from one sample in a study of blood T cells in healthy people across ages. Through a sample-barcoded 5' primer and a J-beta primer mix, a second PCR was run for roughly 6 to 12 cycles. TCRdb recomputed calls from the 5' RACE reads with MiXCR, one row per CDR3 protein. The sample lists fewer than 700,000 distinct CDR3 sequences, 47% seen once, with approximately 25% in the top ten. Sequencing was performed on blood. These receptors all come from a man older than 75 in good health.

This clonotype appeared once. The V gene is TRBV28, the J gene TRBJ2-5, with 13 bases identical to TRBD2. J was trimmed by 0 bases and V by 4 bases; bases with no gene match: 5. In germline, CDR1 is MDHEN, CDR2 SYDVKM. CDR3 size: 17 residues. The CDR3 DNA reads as TGTGCCAGCAGTTGGGGGGGACTAGCGGGAAACCAAGAGACCCAGTACTTC. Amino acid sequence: CASSWGGLAGNQETQYF.

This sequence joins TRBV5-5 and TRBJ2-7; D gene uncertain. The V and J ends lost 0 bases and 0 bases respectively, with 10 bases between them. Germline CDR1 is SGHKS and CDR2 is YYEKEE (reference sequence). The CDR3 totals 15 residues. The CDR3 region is CASSLVEGYSYEQYF. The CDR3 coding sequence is TGTGCCAGCAGCTTGGTAGAAGGATACTCCTACGAGCAGTACTTC.

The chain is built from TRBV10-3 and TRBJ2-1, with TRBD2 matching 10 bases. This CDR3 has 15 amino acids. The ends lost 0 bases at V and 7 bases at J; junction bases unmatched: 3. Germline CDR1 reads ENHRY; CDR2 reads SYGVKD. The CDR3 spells CAISESISGRNEQFF. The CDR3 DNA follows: TGTGCCATCAGTGAGTCAATTAGCGGGAGGAATGAGCAGTTCTTC.

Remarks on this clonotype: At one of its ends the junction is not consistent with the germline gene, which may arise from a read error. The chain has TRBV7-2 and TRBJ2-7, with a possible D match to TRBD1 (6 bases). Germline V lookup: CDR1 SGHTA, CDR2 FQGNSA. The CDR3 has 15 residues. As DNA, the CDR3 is TGTGCCGGCAGCTTAGACAGGACGGCGTCCTACGAGCAGTACTTC. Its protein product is CAGSLDRTASYEQYF.

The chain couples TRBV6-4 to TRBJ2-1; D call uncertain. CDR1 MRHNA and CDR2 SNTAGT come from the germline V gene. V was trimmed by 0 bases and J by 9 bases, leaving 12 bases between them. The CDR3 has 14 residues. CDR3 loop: CASSDSLGYGEQFF. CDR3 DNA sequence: TGTGCCAGCAGTGACTCTTTGGGCTACGGTGAGCAGTTCTTC.

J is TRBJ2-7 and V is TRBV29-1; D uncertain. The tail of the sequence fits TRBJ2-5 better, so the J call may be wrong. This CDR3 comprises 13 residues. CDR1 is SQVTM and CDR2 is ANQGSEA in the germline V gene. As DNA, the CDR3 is TGCAGCGTTGAAGTCATCAAAGGGGAGACCCAGTACTTC. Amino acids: CSVEVIKGETQYF.

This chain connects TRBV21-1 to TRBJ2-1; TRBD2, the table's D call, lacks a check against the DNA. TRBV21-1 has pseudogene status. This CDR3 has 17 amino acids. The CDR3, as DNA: TGTGCCAGCACCACCCTTGGAAGGGCTAGCGGCACCAATGAGCAGTTCTTC. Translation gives CASTTLGRASGTNEQFF.

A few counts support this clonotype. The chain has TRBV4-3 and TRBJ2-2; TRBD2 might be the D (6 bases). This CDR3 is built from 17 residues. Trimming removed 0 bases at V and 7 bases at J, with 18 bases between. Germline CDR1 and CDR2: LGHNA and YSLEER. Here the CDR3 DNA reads TGCGCCAGCAGCCAAGATCCCCCGGGAGTACGGGACGGGGAGCTGTTTTTT. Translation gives CASSQDPPGVRDGELFF.

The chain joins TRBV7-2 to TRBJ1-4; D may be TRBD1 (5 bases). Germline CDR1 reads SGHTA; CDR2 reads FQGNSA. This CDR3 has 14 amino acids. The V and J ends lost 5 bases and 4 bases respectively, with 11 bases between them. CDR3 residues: CASSHRRINEKLFF. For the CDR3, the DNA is TGTGCCAGCAGCCACAGGAGAATTAATGAAAAACTGTTTTTT. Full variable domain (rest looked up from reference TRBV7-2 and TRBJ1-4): GAGVSQSPSNKVTEKGKDVELRCDPISGHTALYWYRQSLGQGLEFLIYFQGNSAPDKSGLPSDRFSAERTGGSVSTLTIQRTQQEDSAVYLCASSHRRINEKLFFGSGTQLSVL.

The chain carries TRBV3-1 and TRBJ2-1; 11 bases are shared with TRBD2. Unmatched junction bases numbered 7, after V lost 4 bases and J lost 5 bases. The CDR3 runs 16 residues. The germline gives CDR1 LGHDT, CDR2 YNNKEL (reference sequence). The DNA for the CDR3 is TGTGCCAGCAGCCCCCTAGGGACTAGCGGCAACAATGAGCAGTTCTTC. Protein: CASSPLGTSGNNEQFF.

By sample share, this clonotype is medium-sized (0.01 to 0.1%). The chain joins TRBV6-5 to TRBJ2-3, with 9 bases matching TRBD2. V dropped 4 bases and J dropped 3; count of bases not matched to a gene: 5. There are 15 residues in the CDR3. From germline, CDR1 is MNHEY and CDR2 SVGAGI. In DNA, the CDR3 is TGTGCCAGCAGTTTGAGTAGCGGGAGAACAGATACGCAGTATTTT. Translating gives CASSLSSGRTDTQYF.

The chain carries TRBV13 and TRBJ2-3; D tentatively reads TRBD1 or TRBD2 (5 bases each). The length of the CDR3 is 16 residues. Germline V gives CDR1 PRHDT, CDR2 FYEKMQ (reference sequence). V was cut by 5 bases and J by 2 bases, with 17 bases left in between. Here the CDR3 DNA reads TGTGCCAGCAGCAAAGCTCCGGGACGGCTCACAGATACGCAGTATTTT. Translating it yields CASSKAPGRLTDTQYF.

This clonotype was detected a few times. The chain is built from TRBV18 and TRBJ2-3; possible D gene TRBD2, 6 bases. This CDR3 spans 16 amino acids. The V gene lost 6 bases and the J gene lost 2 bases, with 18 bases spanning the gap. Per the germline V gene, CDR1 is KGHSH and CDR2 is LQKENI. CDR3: CASSPLGRPSTDTQYF. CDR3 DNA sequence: TGTGCCAGCTCCCCGCTTGGGAGGCCCTCCACAGATACGCAGTATTTT. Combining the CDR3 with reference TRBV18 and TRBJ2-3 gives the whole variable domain NAGVMQNPRHLVRRRGQEARLRCSPMKGHSHVYWYRQLPEEGLKFMVYLQKENIIDESGMPKERFSAEFPKEGPSILRIQQVVRGDSAAYFCASSPLGRPSTDTQYFGPGTRLTVL.

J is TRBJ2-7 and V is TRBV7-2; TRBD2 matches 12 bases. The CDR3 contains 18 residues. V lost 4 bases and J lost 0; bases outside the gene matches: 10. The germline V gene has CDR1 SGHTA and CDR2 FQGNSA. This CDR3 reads CASSSGLAGPRDSYEQYF. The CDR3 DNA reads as TGTGCCAGCAGCTCTGGACTAGCGGGACCTAGGGACTCCTACGAGCAGTACTTC.

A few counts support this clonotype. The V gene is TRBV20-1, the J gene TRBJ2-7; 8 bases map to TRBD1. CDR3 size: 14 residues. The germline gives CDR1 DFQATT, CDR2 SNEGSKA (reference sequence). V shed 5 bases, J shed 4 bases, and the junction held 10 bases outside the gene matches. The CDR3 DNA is TGCAGTGCTCGTGACAGGGGAAGTTCTTACGAGCAGTACTTC. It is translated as CSARDRGSSYEQYF.

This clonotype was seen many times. The CDR3 bases are TGTGCCAGCAGTCCCGATGGACCCACAGATACGCAGTATTTT. This sequence encodes CASSPDGPTDTQYF. The V gene is TRBV6-5, the J gene TRBJ2-3; D remains ambiguous. Trimming pared 5 bases from V and 2 bases from J, leaving 11 bases between. This CDR3 is 14 amino acids long. CDR1 is MNHEY, CDR2 SVGAGI, per germline.

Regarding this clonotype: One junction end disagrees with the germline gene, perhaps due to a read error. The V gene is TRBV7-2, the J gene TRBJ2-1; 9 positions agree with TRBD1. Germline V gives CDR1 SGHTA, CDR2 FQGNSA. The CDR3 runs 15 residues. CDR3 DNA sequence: TGTGCCAGCAGCACCGGGACAGGGTCCTACAATGGGCAGTTCTTC. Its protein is CASSTGTGSYNGQFF. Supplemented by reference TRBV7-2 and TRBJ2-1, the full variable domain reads GAGVSQSPSNKVTEKGKDVELRCDPISGHTALYWYRQSLGQGLEFLIYFQGNSAPDKSGLPSDRFSAERTGGSVSTLTIQRTQQEDSAVYLCASSTGTGSYNGQFFGPGTRLTVL.

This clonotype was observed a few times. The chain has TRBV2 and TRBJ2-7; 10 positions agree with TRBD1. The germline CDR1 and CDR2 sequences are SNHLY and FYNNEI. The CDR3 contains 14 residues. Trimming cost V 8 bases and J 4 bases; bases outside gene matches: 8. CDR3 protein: CASEVGTGVYEQYF. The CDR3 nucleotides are TGTGCCAGCGAAGTTGGGACAGGGGTTTACGAGCAGTACTTC.

The CDR3: CASKNKGLSSYNEQYF. The CDR3 DNA reads as TGTGCCAGCAAAAACAAAGGACTATCCTCCTACAATGAGCAGTACTTC. The gene calls are TRBV6-2 or TRBV6-3 and TRBJ2-5; possibly TRBD2 for D (6 bases). Germline V CDR1 and CDR2: MNHEY, SVGEGT. CDR3 length equals 16 residues. Trimming left V 7 bases short and J 11 bases short, with 29 bases between.

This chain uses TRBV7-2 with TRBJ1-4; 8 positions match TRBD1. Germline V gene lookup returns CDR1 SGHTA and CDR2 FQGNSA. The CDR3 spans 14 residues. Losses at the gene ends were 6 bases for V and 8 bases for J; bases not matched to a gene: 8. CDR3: CASRSLRGREKLFF. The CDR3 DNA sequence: TGTGCCAGCAGATCTCTCAGGGGGCGGGAAAAACTGTTTTTT.